The next 8 T cell receptor beta chains were all read from a single sample in a study of response to subunit inactivated influenza vaccine. TCRdb redid the calling of the RT-PCR reads with MiXCR, one entry per CDR3 protein. The profile shows 400,000 to 650,000 distinct CDR3 sequences, around 7.7% of them singletons. Sequences were derived from PBMCs from blood, sampled less than 30 months after vaccination. The receptors come from a man in his fifties or sixties who received an inactivated influenza vaccine.

At least ten counts were recorded for this clonotype. The chain links TRBV3-1 to TRBJ2-5; D gene unclear. V was pared by 1 base and J by 5 bases, with 8 bases between. Germline assignment: CDR1 LGHDT and CDR2 YNNKEL (reference sequence). CDR3 length: 13 amino acids. The CDR3 protein is CASSQGAHETQYF. For the CDR3, the DNA is TGTGCCAGCAGCCAAGGCGCCCATGAGACCCAGTACTTC.

The chain couples TRBV5-1 to TRBJ1-1; 8 nucleotides match TRBD1. Unmatched junction bases numbered 3, after V lost 0 bases and J lost 11 bases. CDR3 length equals 12 residues. Germline V gene data show CDR1 as SGHRS and CDR2 as YFSETQ. CDR3 DNA: TGCGCCAGCAGCTTGGGACAGGGGAGCGCTTTCTTT. Residues: CASSLGQGSAFF.

The CDR3 bases are TGTGCCACCCGATTGTATACGGGTACCGGGGAGCTGTTTTTT. Its translation is CATRLYTGTGELFF. The chain couples TRBV19 to TRBJ2-2, with no clear D. This CDR3 region has 14 residues. Per germline, CDR1 LNHDA and CDR2 SQIVND (reference sequence). The V gene lost 10 bases and the J gene lost 5 bases, with 17 bases spanning the gap. Full variable domain (remainder filled in from reference TRBV19 and TRBJ2-2): DGGITQSPKYLFRKEGQNVTLSCEQNLNHDAMYWYRQDPGQGLRLIYYSQIVNDFQKGDIAEGYSVSREKKESFPLTVTSAQKNPTAFYLCATRLYTGTGELFFGEGSRLTVL.

This clonotype turned up a few times. V usage is TRBV5-1 and J usage is TRBJ2-7, with TRBD1 matching over 8 bases. Trimming took 4 bases from V and 3 from J; bases not matched to a gene: 15. The CDR3 consists of 17 residues. Germline loops: CDR1 SGHRS, CDR2 YFSETQ. Written as DNA, the CDR3 is TGCGCCAGCAGCCCAGTCCCCGGACGGACAGGGATCTACGAGCAGTACTTC. Its protein product is CASSPVPGRTGIYEQYF.

In this sample, this clonotype turned up a few times. The chain joins TRBV4-3 to TRBJ2-5, with TRBD2 matching over 8 bases. CDR1 is LGHNA, CDR2 YSLEER, per germline. J gave up 5 bases and V 1 base, and 6 bases lay outside the gene matches. The CDR3 consists of 15 residues. The CDR3 DNA follows: TGCGCCAGCAGCCAAGCGGGGGGGTGGACCGAGACCCAGTACTTC. Translating it yields CASSQAGGWTETQYF.

Ten or more counts support this clonotype. V gene TRBV3-1 combines with J gene TRBJ2-7; D is undetermined. CDR1 and CDR2 (germline): LGHDT, YNNKEL (reference sequence). This CDR3 has 15 amino acids. The V end was cut by 0 bases, the J end by 1 base, with 10 bases between. The CDR3 nucleotides read TGTGCCAGCAGCCAAGATAGTCGAGGTTCCTACGAGCAGTACTTC. Its protein product is CASSQDSRGSYEQYF.

The chain combines TRBV6-5 with TRBJ2-1; D remains ambiguous. Looked up from germline, CDR1 is MNHEY and CDR2 is SVGAGI. CDR3 size: 13 residues. Trimming took off 4 bases at V and 5 bases at J, with 9 bases between the two ends. The CDR3 nucleotides read TGTGCCAGCAGTTGGGCGAGGAACAATGAGCAGTTCTTC. Its translation: CASSWARNNEQFF.

This chain links TRBV29-1 with TRBJ2-4; D remains ambiguous. Germline CDR1 SQVTM, CDR2 ANQGSEA. The V gene lost 3 bases and the J gene lost 1 base, with 4 bases spanning the gap. The CDR3 is 12 residues long. Written as DNA, the CDR3 is TGCAGCGTTGAGAGTGCCAAAAACATTCAGTACTTC. Its protein product is CSVESAKNIQYF.